This record covers a single TCR beta chain. Its specificity is not known. Over 18 months, lack of ophthalmopathy progression marked Graves' hyperthyroidism as stable. Uncontrolled infections, other autoimmune diseases, pregnancy or lactation led to exclusion of patients. This sample was included in a study of T cells in Graves' hyperthyroidism and ophthalmopathy. Notes on the study in general: Progression to ophthalmopathy was predicted a median of roughly seven months early.

The CDR3 length is 15 residues. V dropped 1 base and J dropped 0 bases, with 9 bases sitting between them. RNA transcripts were the template for amplifying TCR beta CDR3 regions. During a first-round RT-PCR of the TCR CDR3, the HTBI primer set was used. MiXCR, run by TCRdb on the multiplex PCR reads, gives a single entry per CDR3 protein. The table has a few hundred thousand distinct CDR3 sequences, under 15% seen once. Sequences were obtained from blood. The TCR sequence derives from a woman in her thirties with Graves' hyperthyroidism. The chain employs TRBV12-3 or TRBV12-4 and TRBJ2-5; weak D call: TRBD2 (6 bases). The CDR3 here is CASSLGAGHQETQYF. DNA for the CDR3: TGTGCCAGCAGTTTAGGTGCGGGACACCAAGAGACCCAGTACTTC.